This TCR beta chain comes out of a study of blood T cell repertoires in COVID-19. Germline V gene sequence: CDR1 MNHEY, CDR2 SMNVEV (reference sequence). V lost 5 bases, J lost 1 base, and 13 bases lay in between. CDR3 size: 15 residues. The table came from immunoSEQ multiplex PCR; TCRdb's copy has only in-frame clones and leaves some out. The repertoire includes 80,000 to 95,000 clones, about 85% of them detected once, and 38% sits in the top ten. The sample was peripheral blood. The chain recombines TRBV27 with TRBJ2-3; no clear D gene. The sequence came from a man of 80 years or more with acute or convalescent COVID-19. DNA of the CDR3: TGTGCCAGCAGTCCCAGAAATCTCGGCACAGATACGCAGTATTTT. Protein sequence: CASSPRNLGTDTQYF.